One sample yielded the 9 T cell receptor beta chains listed below, sequenced in a study of T cell repertoires in cytomegalovirus infection (dated by TCRdb to the late 2010s). The listed sequencing device is Illumina HiSeq 1500. TCRdb reprocessing: public reads trimmed at Q25 with fastp, clones called with MiXCR, in-frame beta chains kept. Rows merge per CDR3 protein into single entries with the most common DNA and genes. The sample contains 250,000 to 300,000 distinct CDR3 sequences, around 25% of them found a single time. The ten largest clones take up approximately 13% of the sample. The sequenced sample was PBMCs. The receptor source for this set is a human donor in good health (CMV status not recorded). Some clones in this sample may be carry-over from other donors' samples.

A note on this clonotype: One end of the junction fails to match germline, which may point to a read error. This chain connects TRBV7-7 to TRBJ2-1; weak D call: TRBD2 (6 bases). The CDR3 runs 15 residues. In germline, CDR1 is SSHAT, CDR2 FNYEAQ (reference sequence). The CDR3 region is CASSPLAGPYNEQFF. The CDR3 nucleotides are TGTGCTAGCAGCCCTCTTGCGGGGCCCTACAATGAGCAGTTCTTC.

At least ten counts were recorded for this clonotype. The chain joins TRBV7-3 to TRBJ2-3; D assignment may be TRBD1 or TRBD2 (5 bases each). Germline CDR1 SGHTA, CDR2 FQGTGA. The ends were cut back, 4 bases at V and 5 bases at J, with 13 bases in the middle. The CDR3 is 14 residues long. CDR3 region: CASSSGRAGDTQYF. The DNA for the CDR3 is TGTGCCAGCAGCTCGGGCAGGGCGGGAGATACGCAGTATTTT.

This clonotype was recorded at least ten times. The chain links TRBV7-2 to TRBJ1-5, with D perhaps matching TRBD1 (5 bases). V lost 5 bases and J lost 2, with 13 bases in between. Germline V gene lookup returns CDR1 SGHTA and CDR2 FQGNSA. This CDR3 spans 15 amino acids. The DNA for the CDR3 is TGTGCCAGCAGCCCGGGCCCCAGGGGCAATCAGCCCCAGCATTTT. This sequence encodes CASSPGPRGNQPQHF. Supplemented by reference TRBV7-2 and TRBJ1-5, the full variable domain reads GAGVSQSPSNKVTEKGKDVELRCDPISGHTALYWYRQSLGQGLEFLIYFQGNSAPDKSGLPSDRFSAERTGGSVSTLTIQRTQQEDSAVYLCASSPGPRGNQPQHFGDGTRLSIL.

The rearrangement joins TRBV28 to TRBJ2-7; 10 bases match TRBD2. The CDR3 is 17 amino acids. V shed 1 base and J 1 base; nucleotides not matched to a gene: 7. The germline V gene has CDR1 MDHEN and CDR2 SYDVKM. The CDR3 loop reads CASSLYPPSGRSYEQYF. The CDR3 coding sequence is TGTGCCAGCAGTTTATATCCGCCTAGCGGGAGATCCTACGAGCAGTACTTC.

V usage is TRBV29-1 and J usage is TRBJ2-3; D call uncertain. Germline lookup yields CDR1 SQVTM and CDR2 ANQGSEA. Trimming took 6 bases from V and 4 from J, leaving 17 bases between them. CDR3 length: 14 residues. This chain's CDR3 is CSVLLGSWADTQYF. The CDR3 DNA follows: TGCAGCGTCCTACTGGGATCCTGGGCAGATACGCAGTATTTT.

This clonotype occurred a few times. The chain uses TRBV28 and TRBJ2-3, with 7 positions matching TRBD2. Germline assignment: CDR1 MDHEN and CDR2 SYDVKM. After removal of 3 bases from V and 4 bases from J, the junction contained 7 bases not matched to a gene. This CDR3 has 15 amino acids. The CDR3 coding sequence is TGTGCCAGCAGTTTCGCTAGCGGAATAGCAGATACGCAGTATTTT. Protein: CASSFASGIADTQYF.

This clonotype showed up many times. The chain carries TRBV7-2 and TRBJ2-7; TRBD1 agrees at 11 bases. The CDR3 is 14 residues long. V lost 5 bases to trimming and J lost 4 bases; unmatched junction nucleotides: 4. The germline gives CDR1 SGHTA, CDR2 FQGNSA. The CDR3 nucleotides read TGTGCCAGCAGCCTCGGACAGGGGGCTTACGAGCAGTACTTC. It yields the protein CASSLGQGAYEQYF.

The chain recombines TRBV7-8 with TRBJ2-5; the D is unclear. CDR1 and CDR2 (germline): SGHVS, FQNEAQ. The CDR3 spans 14 residues. V lost 0 bases and J 1 base, leaving 6 bases between the germline ends. CDR3 in amino acids: CASSLAQAQETQYF. In DNA, the CDR3 is TGTGCCAGCAGCTTAGCCCAGGCCCAAGAGACCCAGTACTTC.

This clonotype was counted many times. The chain uses TRBV29-1 and TRBJ2-2; 12 nucleotides line up with TRBD1. Germline CDR1 reads SQVTM; CDR2 reads ANQGSEA. The CDR3 totals 14 residues. V trimming: 6 bases; J trimming: 5 bases; junction bases outside the gene matches: 4. The CDR3 sequence is CSVKGQGATGELFF. CDR3 DNA: TGCAGCGTGAAGGGACAGGGGGCGACCGGGGAGCTGTTTTTT.